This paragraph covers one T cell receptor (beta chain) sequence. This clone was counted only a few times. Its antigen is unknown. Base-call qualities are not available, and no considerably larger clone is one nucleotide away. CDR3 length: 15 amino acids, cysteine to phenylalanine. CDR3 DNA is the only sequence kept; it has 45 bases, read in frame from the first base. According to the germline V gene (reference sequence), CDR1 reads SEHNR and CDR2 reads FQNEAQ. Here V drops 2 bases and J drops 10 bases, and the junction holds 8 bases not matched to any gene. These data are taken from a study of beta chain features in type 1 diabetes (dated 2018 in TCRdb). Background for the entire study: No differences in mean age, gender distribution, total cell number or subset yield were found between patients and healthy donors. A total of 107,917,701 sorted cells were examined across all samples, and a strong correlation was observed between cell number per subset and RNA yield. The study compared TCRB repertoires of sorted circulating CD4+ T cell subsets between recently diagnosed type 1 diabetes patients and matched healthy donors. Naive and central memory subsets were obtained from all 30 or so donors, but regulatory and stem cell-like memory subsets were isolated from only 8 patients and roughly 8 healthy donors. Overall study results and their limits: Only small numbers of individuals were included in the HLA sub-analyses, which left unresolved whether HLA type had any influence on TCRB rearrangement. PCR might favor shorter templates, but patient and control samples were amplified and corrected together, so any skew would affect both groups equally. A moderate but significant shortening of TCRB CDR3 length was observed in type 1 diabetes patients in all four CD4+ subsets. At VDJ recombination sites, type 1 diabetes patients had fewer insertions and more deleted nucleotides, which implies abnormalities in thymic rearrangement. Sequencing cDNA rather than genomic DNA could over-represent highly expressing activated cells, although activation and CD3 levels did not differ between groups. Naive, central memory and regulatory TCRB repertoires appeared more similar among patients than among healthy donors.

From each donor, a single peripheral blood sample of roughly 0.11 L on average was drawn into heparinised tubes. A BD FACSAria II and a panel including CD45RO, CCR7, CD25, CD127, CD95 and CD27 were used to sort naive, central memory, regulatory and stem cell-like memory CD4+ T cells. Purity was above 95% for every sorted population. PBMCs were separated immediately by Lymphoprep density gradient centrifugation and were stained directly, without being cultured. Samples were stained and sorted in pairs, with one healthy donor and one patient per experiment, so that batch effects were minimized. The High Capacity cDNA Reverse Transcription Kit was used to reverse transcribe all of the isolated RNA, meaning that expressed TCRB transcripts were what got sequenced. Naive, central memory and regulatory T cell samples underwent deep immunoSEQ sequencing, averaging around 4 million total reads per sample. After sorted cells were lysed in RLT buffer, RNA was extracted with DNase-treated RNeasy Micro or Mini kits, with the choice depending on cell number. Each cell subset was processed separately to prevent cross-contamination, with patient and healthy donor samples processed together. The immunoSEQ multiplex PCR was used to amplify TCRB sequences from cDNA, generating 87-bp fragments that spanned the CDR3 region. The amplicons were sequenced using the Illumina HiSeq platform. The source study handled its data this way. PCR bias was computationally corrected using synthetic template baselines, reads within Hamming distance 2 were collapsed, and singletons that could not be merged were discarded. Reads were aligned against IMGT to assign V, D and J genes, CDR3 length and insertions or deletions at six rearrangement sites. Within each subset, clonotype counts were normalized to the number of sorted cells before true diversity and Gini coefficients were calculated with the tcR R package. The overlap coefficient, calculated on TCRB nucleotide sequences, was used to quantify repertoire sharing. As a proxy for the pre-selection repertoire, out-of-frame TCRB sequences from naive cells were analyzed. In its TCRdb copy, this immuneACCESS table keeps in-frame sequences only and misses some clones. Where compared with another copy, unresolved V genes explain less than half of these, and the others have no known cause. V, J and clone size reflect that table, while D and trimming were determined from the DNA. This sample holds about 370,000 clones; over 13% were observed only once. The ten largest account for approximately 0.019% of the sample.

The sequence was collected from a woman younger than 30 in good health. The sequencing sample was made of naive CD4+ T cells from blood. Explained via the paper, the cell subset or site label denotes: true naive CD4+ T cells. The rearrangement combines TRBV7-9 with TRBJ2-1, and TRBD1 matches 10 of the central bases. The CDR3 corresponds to CASSLWGTGDREQFF. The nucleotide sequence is TGTGCCAGCAGCTTATGGGGGACAGGGGATCGAGAGCAGTTCTTC.